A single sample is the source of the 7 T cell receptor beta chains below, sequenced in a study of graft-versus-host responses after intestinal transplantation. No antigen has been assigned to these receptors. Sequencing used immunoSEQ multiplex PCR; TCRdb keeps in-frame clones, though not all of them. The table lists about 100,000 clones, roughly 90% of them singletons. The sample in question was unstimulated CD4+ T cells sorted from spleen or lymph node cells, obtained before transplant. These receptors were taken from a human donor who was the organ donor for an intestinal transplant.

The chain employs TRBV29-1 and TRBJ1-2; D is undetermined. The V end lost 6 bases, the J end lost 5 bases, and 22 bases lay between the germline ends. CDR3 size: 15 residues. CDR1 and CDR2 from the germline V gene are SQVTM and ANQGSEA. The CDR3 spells CSVRHPGRSQYGYTF. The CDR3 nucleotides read TGCAGCGTGCGACATCCTGGCAGGAGTCAGTATGGCTACACCTTC.

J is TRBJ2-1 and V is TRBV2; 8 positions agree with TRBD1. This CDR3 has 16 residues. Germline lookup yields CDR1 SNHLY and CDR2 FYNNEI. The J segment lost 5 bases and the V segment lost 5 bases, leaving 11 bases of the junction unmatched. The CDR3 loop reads CASSLIFGTGHNEQFF. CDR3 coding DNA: TGTGCCAGCAGTCTGATTTTCGGGACAGGCCACAATGAGCAGTTCTTC.

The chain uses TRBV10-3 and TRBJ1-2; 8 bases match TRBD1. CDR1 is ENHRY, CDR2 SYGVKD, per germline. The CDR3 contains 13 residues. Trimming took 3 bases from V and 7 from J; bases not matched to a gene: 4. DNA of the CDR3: TGTGCCATCAGTGAATGGACAGGGAGTGGCTACACCTTC. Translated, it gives CAISEWTGSGYTF.

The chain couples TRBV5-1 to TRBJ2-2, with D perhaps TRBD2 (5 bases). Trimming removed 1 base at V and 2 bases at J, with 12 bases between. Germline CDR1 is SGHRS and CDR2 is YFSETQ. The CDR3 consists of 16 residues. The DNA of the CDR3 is TGCGCCAGCAGCTTGCTGTGGGCGGGTAACACCGGGGAGCTGTTTTTT. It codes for CASSLLWAGNTGELFF.

CDR3 nucleotide sequence: TGTGCCAGCAGCTTTTTTGTAGATACGCAGTATTTT. It codes for CASSFFVDTQYF. The genes are TRBV7-2 and TRBJ2-3; D uncertain. Looked up from germline, CDR1 is SGHTA and CDR2 is FQGNSA. V lost 3 bases to trimming and J lost 5 bases, with 6 bases between them. The CDR3 has 12 amino acids.

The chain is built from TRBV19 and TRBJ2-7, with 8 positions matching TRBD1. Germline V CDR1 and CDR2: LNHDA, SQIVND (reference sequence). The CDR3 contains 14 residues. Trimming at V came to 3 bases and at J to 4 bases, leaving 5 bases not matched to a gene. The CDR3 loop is CASSIAGGGYEQYF. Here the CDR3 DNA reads TGTGCCAGTAGTATTGCAGGGGGCGGGTACGAGCAGTACTTC.

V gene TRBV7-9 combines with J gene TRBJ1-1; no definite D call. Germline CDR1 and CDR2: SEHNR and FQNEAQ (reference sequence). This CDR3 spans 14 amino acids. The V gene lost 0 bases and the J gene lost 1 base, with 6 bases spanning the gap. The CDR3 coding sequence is TGTGCCAGCAGCTTAGCGCTGGGGAACACTGAAGCTTTCTTT. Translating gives CASSLALGNTEAFF.